Sequencing of this T cell receptor beta chain was carried out in a study of T cell responses to AZD1222 COVID-19 vaccine. This clone occurred once. TCRdb's copy holds only in-frame clones and misses some; the assay was immunoSEQ multiplex PCR. Found here are over 150,000 clones, 85% to 90% of them singletons; the top ten hold more than 5%. The CDR3 has 15 amino acids. V lost 1 base and J 15 bases, leaving 19 bases between the germline ends. The germline V gene encodes CDR1 SGHVT and CDR2 SQSDAQ. The V and J genes are TRBV7-4 and TRBJ1-6, with D tentatively TRBD1 (5 bases). This clonotype originated in an adult in good health. The sample consisted of peripheral blood, taken on day 0 of AZD1222 vaccination. The CDR3 reads CASSLVMEDTLSLHF. The CDR3 nucleotides read TGTGCCAGCAGCTTAGTAATGGAGGACACTCTAAGCCTCCACTTT.